Listed below are T cell receptor beta chains from one sample, sequenced in a study of T cell changes during pregnancy in multiple sclerosis. Assay: immunoSEQ multiplex PCR; the TCRdb copy retains only in-frame clones and omits some. The table lists 40,000 or so clones, around nine tenths of them singletons. The sample was CD4+ T cells from peripheral blood mononuclear cells, taken after pregnancy. Every receptor here comes from a female donor in good health, enrolled as a control in a pregnancy study. CDR3s include the opening cysteine and the closing phenylalanine or tryptophan. Size values are once, few and many counts, or a class for expanded clones, and some rows have none.

NA | TRBV6-1 | CASSAQGHEQYF
NA | TRBV5-6 | CASSPSAGAFATEAFF
once | TRBV2 | CASSEGGLAGGYTF
once | TRBV10-3 | CAISEDTYGYTF
NA | TRBV7-7 | CASSLDVGSYNEQFF
NA | TRBV12-5 | CASVPLRANYGYTF
NA | TRBV19 | CASSTGTGNNEKLFF
NA | TRBV7-2 | CASSRSYDRGVGTGELFF
NA | TRBV2 | CAGGQTNTGELFF
NA | TRBV11-3 | CASSPTPGLPTDTQYF
NA | TRBV27 | CASSSTGQGYEQYF
NA | TRBV4-1 | CASSQAPGGNTEAFF
NA | TRBV7-8 | CASSLGGYGTEAFF
NA | TRBV12-5 | CASGLTTGTATYEQYF
NA | TRBV6-5 | CASSLLPLDSYEQYF